This T cell receptor beta chain emerged from a study of cytomegalovirus exposure and HLA in healthy donors. In the study overall: A data release that came early held tens of millions of unique TCRs from HLA-typed donors.

This clone was found a few times. What it binds is unknown. Study conclusions and caveats: Altogether, some 170 TCR beta chains were recorded as cytomegalovirus-associated. Most of the CMV-associated TCR beta chains (in a later analysis) appeared to be HLA-restricted.

The PCR had 60 Vbeta and 13 Jbeta primers. Libraries were prepared by immunoSEQ multiplex PCR; TCRdb keeps only in-frame clonotypes and omits some of them. Among tens of thousands of clones, about four fifths were seen once, and the ten largest hold around 5%. The germline CDR1 and CDR2 sequences are MNHNY and SVGAGI (reference sequence). Losses at the gene ends were 4 bases for V and 2 bases for J; bases not matched to a gene: 10. The CDR3 has 16 residues. V is TRBV6-6 and J is TRBJ1-2, with TRBD1 identical over 7 bases. This sequence originates from a woman aged 25 to 45 in good health and CMV-seronegative. Sequencing was performed on PBMCs. The CDR3 here is CASSSLTGTDNYGYTF. The CDR3 nucleotides read TGTGCCAGCAGTTCTCTCACCGGGACAGACAACTATGGCTACACCTTC.